The T cell receptor (beta chain) under discussion was sequenced for a study of beta chain features in type 1 diabetes. Overall study results and limits: All four CD4+ subsets from Type 1 diabetes patients carried moderately but significantly shorter TCRB CDR3s. Fewer insertions but more deletions were seen at VDJ junctions in type 1 diabetes patients.

The sample holds a few counts of this clone. Its antigen remains unknown. All of the isolated RNA was reverse transcribed, so expressed TCRB transcripts were sequenced. The data were produced by immunoSEQ multiplex PCR, yet TCRdb's version contains in-frame clones alone and is incomplete. The repertoire holds 400,000 to 600,000 clones, about 30% seen once, with 0.05% to 0.065% in the top ten. The CDR3 runs 16 residues. V lost 4 bases, J lost 5 bases, and 21 bases lay in between. Germline assignment: CDR1 LNHNV and CDR2 YYDKDF (reference sequence). The specimen was naive CD4+ T cells from blood. The TCR was taken from a man aged 18-30 years in good health. V is TRBV15 and J is TRBJ2-7; D is possibly TRBD2 (5 bases). The CDR3: CATSKNAAGRNHEQYF. The CDR3 nucleotides read TGTGCCACCAGCAAAAACGCCGCGGGCCGTAACCACGAGCAGTACTTC.